Following are 4 T cell receptor beta chains from one sample sequenced in a study of response to subunit inactivated influenza vaccine (dated by TCRdb to the late 2010s). Library prep was done by RT-PCR. Instrument used: Illumina HiSeq 2500. TCRdb trimmed public reads at Q25 via fastp, called clones via MiXCR and kept in-frame beta chains. When rows share a CDR3 protein, they turn into one entry using the most common DNA and genes. In this sample the table shows around 760,000 distinct CDR3 sequences, around 13% of which occur a single time. The ten largest clonotypes hold 5.5% to 8% of the sample. The sample in question was PBMCs from blood, obtained less than 15 days before vaccination. The receptor source for this set is a man in his forties or fifties who received an inactivated influenza vaccine. Donor details come from another sample of the same person, matched by shared clones.

The J gene is TRBJ1-3, the V gene TRBV5-5; D ambiguous. CDR1 is SGHKS, CDR2 YYEKEE, per germline (reference sequence). V gave up 0 bases and J gave up 2 bases, with 15 bases separating them. The CDR3 contains 17 residues. The CDR3 DNA reads TGTGCCAGCAGCTTGGGATTCTGGGGTACTGCTGGAAACACCATATATTTT. Translation gives CASSLGFWGTAGNTIYF.

Remarks on this clonotype: A read error may account for a junction end that differs from germline. The chain combines TRBV12-3 or TRBV12-4 with TRBJ1-1; D possibly corresponds to TRBD1 (6 bases). The CDR3 has 19 amino acids. CDR3 region: CAISNHPRTGWNVRTEAFF. The CDR3 nucleotides are TGTGCCATCAGTAACCACCCCCGAACAGGGTGGAACGTCCGGACTGAAGCTTTCTTT.

This clonotype was found many times. A junction end diverges from the germline sequence, so it may reflect a read error. The chain is built from TRBV9 and TRBJ2-3; D ambiguous. Per germline, CDR1 SGDLS and CDR2 YYNGEE. This CDR3 region has 14 residues. DNA for the CDR3: TGCGCCAGCAGCGTTCGCGGTAGCACAGATACGCAGTATTTT. Its translation: CASSVRGSTDTQYF.

In this sample, this clonotype turned up many times. The chain recombines TRBV4-1 with TRBJ2-7, with 9 bases fitting TRBD1. This CDR3 is 16 amino acids long. V trimming: 1 base; J trimming: 3 bases; junction bases outside the gene matches: 7. Germline CDR1 MGHRA, CDR2 YSYEKL. Written as DNA, the CDR3 is TGCGCCAGCAGCCAAGTGCTGGGGACAGGGTACTACGAGCAGTACTTC. Protein product: CASSQVLGTGYYEQYF.